Shown below are 30 T cell receptor beta chains from a single sample sequenced in a study of human thymus T cells. The assay was immunoSEQ multiplex PCR, and TCRdb's table has in-frame clones only and misses some. The table shows some 50,000 clones, with 85% to 95% occurring only once. The specimen sequenced was blood. The receptors were sampled from a girl under three years old with a congenital heart defect but otherwise immunologically healthy.

V is TRBV4-1 and J is TRBJ2-1; 8 bases fit TRBD2. The CDR3 extends over 14 amino acids. CDR1 is MGHRA, CDR2 YSYEKL, per germline. Germline trimming cut 1 base from V and 10 bases from J; bases unmatched to any gene: 6. The CDR3 DNA follows: TGCGCCAGCAGCCAAGGGCGGGGCGGGAGGGAGCAGTTCTTC. Translated: CASSQGRGGREQFF.

CDR3 in amino acids: CASSFLLKTGELFF. CDR3 bases: TGTGCCAGCAGCTTTCTATTAAAAACCGGGGAGCTGTTTTTT. V and J are TRBV7-2 and TRBJ2-2; D unresolved. This CDR3 has 14 residues. Trimming removed 3 bases from V and 5 bases from J, with 10 bases in between. Germline V gene lookup returns CDR1 SGHTA and CDR2 FQGNSA.

The V and J genes are TRBV7-9 and TRBJ1-1; D uncertain. V was pared by 8 bases and J by 0 bases, with 10 bases between. The CDR3 runs 13 residues. From germline, CDR1 is SEHNR and CDR2 FQNEAQ (reference sequence). The CDR3 nucleotides read TGTGCCAGCCCTCCCCCGGTGAACACTGAAGCTTTCTTT. As protein: CASPPPVNTEAFF.

This chain joins TRBV28 and TRBJ1-4; possibly TRBD1 for D (5 bases). The ends were cut back, 5 bases at V and 8 bases at J, with 12 bases in the middle. The germline V gene has CDR1 MDHEN and CDR2 SYDVKM. The CDR3 covers 13 residues. CDR3 amino acids: CASSTLWGEKLFF. The CDR3 DNA sequence: TGTGCCAGCAGTACGCTCTGGGGCGAAAAACTGTTTTTT.

This chain connects TRBV28 to TRBJ1-3, with 8 bases aligning to TRBD1. CDR1 MDHEN and CDR2 SYDVKM come from the germline V gene. V shed 3 bases and J 2 bases; nucleotides not matched to a gene: 6. This CDR3 is built from 16 residues. The CDR3 sequence: CASSLGATGAGNTIYF. The CDR3 region has the DNA TGTGCCAGCAGTTTGGGGGCGACAGGGGCTGGAAACACCATATATTTT. Together with reference TRBV28 and TRBJ1-3, the CDR3 gives the full variable domain: DVKVTQSSRYLVKRTGEKVFLECVQDMDHENMFWYRQDPGLGLRLIYFSYDVKMKEKGDIPEGYSVSREKKERFSLILESASTNQTSMYLCASSLGATGAGNTIYFGEGSWLTVV.

The V call is TRBV2, the J call TRBJ2-3, with a weak D call TRBD2 (5 bases). Trimming took off 8 bases at V and 2 bases at J, with 14 bases between the two ends. CDR1 and CDR2 (germline): SNHLY, FYNNEI. The length of the CDR3 is 14 residues. Written as DNA, the CDR3 is TGTGCCAGCGTGGCTAGCAAAAACACAGATACGCAGTATTTT. As protein: CASVASKNTDTQYF. Full variable domain (outside the CDR3, taken from reference TRBV2 and TRBJ2-3): EPEVTQTPSHQVTQMGQEVILRCVPISNHLYFYWYRQILGQKVEFLVSFYNNEISEKSEIFDDQFSVERPDGSNFTLKIRSTKLEDSAMYFCASVASKNTDTQYFGPGTRLTVL.

The rearrangement uses TRBV5-1 and TRBJ2-3, with D perhaps being TRBD1 or TRBD2 (6 bases each). V lost 0 bases, J lost 1 base, and 12 bases lay in between. Germline-derived CDR1 and CDR2 are SGHRS and YFSETQ. The CDR3 covers 16 residues. DNA of the CDR3: TGCGCCAGCAGCTTGGAAGGGGGGAGTGGCACAGATACGCAGTATTTT. It encodes CASSLEGGSGTDTQYF.

This clone was picked up one time. This chain links TRBV4-1 with TRBJ2-6, with 7 bases lining up with TRBD2. The CDR3 loop spans 19 amino acids. Germline CDR1 reads MGHRA; CDR2 reads YSYEKL. V was clipped by 3 bases and J by 0 bases; unmatched bases: 11. The CDR3 region is CASSQRGLADLSGANVLTF. As DNA, the CDR3 is TGCGCCAGCAGCCAGAGGGGCCTAGCGGATCTCTCTGGGGCCAACGTCCTGACTTTC.

V usage is TRBV5-4 and J usage is TRBJ2-1; 14 bases match TRBD2. J lost 3 bases, V lost 4 bases, and 6 bases had no gene match. CDR1 and CDR2 (germline): SGHNT, YYREEE (reference sequence). The CDR3 sequence is 17 residues long. CDR3 bases: TGTGCCAGCAGCCTGGGGACTAGCGGGGGAAACTACAATGAGCAGTTCTTC. This codes for CASSLGTSGGNYNEQFF.

The chain recombines TRBV2 with TRBJ2-7, with TRBD2 matching over 7 bases. V dropped 0 bases and J dropped 5; count of bases not matched to a gene: 7. This CDR3 has 15 amino acids. Germline CDR1 SNHLY, CDR2 FYNNEI. CDR3 region: CASSEALAGAHEQYF. CDR3 sequence (DNA): TGTGCCAGCAGTGAAGCGCTCGCGGGAGCCCACGAGCAGTACTTC.

This clone was seen once. V gene TRBV7-9 combines with J gene TRBJ2-1, with TRBD2 matching 7 bases. With 6 bases clipped from V and 2 bases from J, the junction kept 7 bases outside the gene matches. Germline CDR1 SEHNR, CDR2 FQNEAQ (reference sequence). CDR3 size: 15 residues. In DNA form, the CDR3 reads TGTGCCAGCAGGTCGACGGGAGGACCCTACAATGAGCAGTTCTTC. This gives the protein CASRSTGGPYNEQFF.

The chain joins TRBV14 to TRBJ2-4; possible D gene TRBD2, 6 bases. The CDR3 loop spans 17 amino acids. Germline V gene lookup returns CDR1 SGHDN and CDR2 FVKESK. The V and J ends lost 4 bases and 0 bases respectively, with 16 bases between them. CDR3 amino acids: CASSRTGVRLAKNIQYF. The CDR3 DNA reads TGTGCCAGCAGCCGAACGGGAGTCCGTTTAGCCAAAAACATTCAGTACTTC. The full variable domain, with the rest looked up from reference TRBV14 and TRBJ2-4, is EAGVTQFPSHSVIEKGQTVTLRCDPISGHDNLYWYRRVMGKEIKFLLHFVKESKQDESGMPNNRFLAERTGGTYSTLKVQPAELEDSGVYFCASSRTGVRLAKNIQYFGAGTRLSVL.

This chain uses TRBV18 with TRBJ1-5; 7 bases match TRBD1. This CDR3 has 17 amino acids. In germline, CDR1 is KGHSH, CDR2 LQKENI. After removal of 6 bases from V and 2 bases from J, the junction contained 13 bases not matched to a gene. The CDR3 DNA sequence: TGTGCCAGCTCGGGAGACAGGGATGGGGTAGGCAATCAGCCCCAGCATTTT. This translates into CASSGDRDGVGNQPQHF.

The rearrangement uses TRBV5-6 and TRBJ2-7; D is ambiguous. V lost 7 bases and J 0 bases, leaving 17 bases between the germline ends. CDR3 length: 15 amino acids. Germline lookup yields CDR1 SGHDT and CDR2 YYEEEE. This chain's CDR3 is CASGSFGRSSYEQYF. For the CDR3, the DNA is TGTGCCAGCGGTTCCTTTGGCAGGAGCTCCTACGAGCAGTACTTC.

V is TRBV18 and J is TRBJ1-2; TRBD1 matches 9 bases. The length of the CDR3 is 13 residues. CDR1 KGHSH and CDR2 LQKENI come from the germline V gene. Trimming at V came to 6 bases and at J to 8 bases, leaving 7 bases not matched to a gene. CDR3 coding DNA: TGTGCCAGCTCGGACAGGGGCTGGAGCGGCTACACCTTC. Protein: CASSDRGWSGYTF.

The V gene is TRBV4-2, the J gene TRBJ2-5; tentative D call: TRBD1 (5 bases). Germline CDR1 LGHNA, CDR2 YNFKEQ. The ends were cut back, 4 bases at V and 5 bases at J, with 20 bases in the middle. The CDR3 has 16 amino acids. CDR3 in DNA: TGTGCCAGCAGCCGCCCCCAGCCAGGGTCGACGGAGACCCAGTACTTC. Translating gives CASSRPQPGSTETQYF.

The V call is TRBV14, the J call TRBJ2-1, with 7 bases that match TRBD2. Trimming at V came to 0 bases and at J to 6 bases, leaving 14 bases not matched to a gene. Germline CDR1 reads SGHDN; CDR2 reads FVKESK. The CDR3 covers 18 residues. The CDR3 sequence is CASSQDAWTSGKSNEQFF. The CDR3 DNA is TGTGCCAGCAGCCAAGATGCCTGGACTAGTGGGAAGTCCAATGAGCAGTTCTTC.

The chain recombines TRBV5-1 with TRBJ2-7; a possible D gene is TRBD2 (6 bases). CDR1 is SGHRS and CDR2 is YFSETQ in the germline V gene. The V end lost 5 bases, the J end lost 3 bases, and 15 bases lay between the germline ends. The CDR3 has 14 amino acids. This chain's CDR3 is CASREGPSVYEQYF. The CDR3 region has the DNA TGCGCCAGCAGGGAGGGGCCTTCGGTCTACGAGCAGTACTTC.

The chain combines TRBV2 with TRBJ2-1; 7 bases agree with TRBD1. Germline V gene data show CDR1 as SNHLY and CDR2 as FYNNEI. The CDR3 length is 13 residues. The ends lost 5 bases at V and 15 bases at J; junction bases unmatched: 13. For the CDR3, the DNA is TGTGCCAGCAGTCCCACGGGACAGTATAGAATGTTCTTC. This gives the protein CASSPTGQYRMFF. Full variable domain (rest looked up from reference TRBV2 and TRBJ2-1): EPEVTQTPSHQVTQMGQEVILRCVPISNHLYFYWYRQILGQKVEFLVSFYNNEISEKSEIFDDQFSVERPDGSNFTLKIRSTKLEDSAMYFCASSPTGQYRMFFGPGTRLTVL.

The CDR3 DNA is TGTGCCAGCAGTCCGAAAGGGCCCCTCGACTGTGGCTACACCTTC. Translation: CASSPKGPLDCGYTF. V gene TRBV27 combines with J gene TRBJ1-2; D not resolved. Trimming removed 5 bases from V and 7 bases from J, with 20 bases in between. The V gene's germline CDR1 is MNHEY and CDR2 SMNVEV (reference sequence). The CDR3 spans 15 residues.

A single count supports this clone. This chain uses TRBV6-5 with TRBJ1-3; tentative D call: TRBD1 (5 bases). CDR1 is MNHEY and CDR2 is SVGAGI in the germline V gene. CDR3 length: 14 amino acids. Deletions cut 7 bases from V and 4 bases from J, with 14 bases between. CDR3 region: CASTRQSPGNTIYF. The DNA for the CDR3 is TGTGCCAGCACTCGACAGAGCCCAGGAAACACCATATATTTT.

The chain employs TRBV18 and TRBJ1-3, with D unclear. The germline V and J ends were trimmed by 3 bases and 2 bases, with 5 bases remaining between them. CDR1 is KGHSH and CDR2 is LQKENI in the germline V gene. The CDR3 runs to 13 residues. The CDR3 DNA follows: TGTGCCAGCTCACCCTCGACTGGAAACACCATATATTTT. Translating gives CASSPSTGNTIYF.

This chain joins TRBV19 and TRBJ2-1; D is uncertain. The length of the CDR3 is 13 residues. Germline-derived CDR1 and CDR2 are LNHDA and SQIVND (reference sequence). V was cut by 1 base and J by 4 bases, with 5 bases left in between. CDR3 in amino acids: CASSIALYNEQFF. CDR3 coding DNA: TGTGCCAGTAGTATAGCGTTGTACAATGAGCAGTTCTTC. Complete variable domain (other parts from reference TRBV19 and TRBJ2-1): DGGITQSPKYLFRKEGQNVTLSCEQNLNHDAMYWYRQDPGQGLRLIYYSQIVNDFQKGDIAEGYSVSREKKESFPLTVTSAQKNPTAFYLCASSIALYNEQFFGPGTRLTVL.

The chain uses TRBV9 and TRBJ1-5; 9 positions match TRBD1. CDR1 is SGDLS and CDR2 is YYNGEE in the germline V gene. This CDR3 contains 14 residues. The V and J ends lost 4 bases and 8 bases, in that order; junction bases with no gene match: 7. CDR3 in DNA: TGTGCCAGCAGCCCAACAGGGGGCGTAAAGCCCCAGCATTTT. Encoded protein: CASSPTGGVKPQHF.

The V and J genes are TRBV6-1 and TRBJ1-2, with D maybe TRBD1 (6 bases). Germline CDR1 MNHNS, CDR2 SASEGT. The CDR3 loop spans 15 amino acids. V was trimmed by 6 bases and J by 6 bases, leaving 20 bases between them. The CDR3 DNA reads TGTGCCAGCAGCCCCGCGGGGGCTCGGGTTAATGGCTACACCTTC. Its translation: CASSPAGARVNGYTF.

The rearrangement uses TRBV27 and TRBJ2-5, with 7 nucleotides matching TRBD1. V trimming: 5 bases; J trimming: 4 bases; junction bases outside the gene matches: 4. Germline values: CDR1 MNHEY, CDR2 SMNVEV (reference sequence). The CDR3 totals 13 residues. As DNA, the CDR3 is TGTGCCAGCAGTCAAGGGGGCCGAGAGACCCAGTACTTC. Residues: CASSQGGRETQYF.

V gene TRBV21-1 combines with J gene TRBJ1-2; whether TRBD1, the table's D call, matches the DNA was not checked. TRBV21-1 is a listed pseudogene. The CDR3 is 14 amino acids. In nucleotides, the CDR3 is TGTGCCAGCAGCCCCGGGACACTAAACTATGGCTACACCTTC. It codes for CASSPGTLNYGYTF.

The DNA of the CDR3 is TGTGCCTGGAGCCCCGGGAGCCAAGAGACCCAGTACTTC. This encodes CAWSPGSQETQYF. The chain carries TRBV30 and TRBJ2-5, with D perhaps TRBD2 (6 bases). Germline assignment: CDR1 GTSNPN and CDR2 SVGIG (reference sequence). CDR3 size: 13 residues. V dropped 3 bases and J dropped 1 base, with 9 bases sitting between them.

This chain connects TRBV6-5 to TRBJ2-2; D is perhaps TRBD2 (6 bases). Germline-derived CDR1 and CDR2 are MNHEY and SVGAGI. Trimming took 2 bases from V and 5 from J, leaving 15 bases between them. This CDR3 has 16 residues. The CDR3 spells CASSYPRSSGTGELFF. The CDR3 DNA reads as TGTGCCAGCAGTTACCCCCGTAGTAGCGGTACCGGGGAGCTGTTTTTT.

The V call is TRBV27, the J call TRBJ2-2; D may be TRBD1 (6 bases). V was trimmed by 5 bases and J by 4 bases, leaving 11 bases between them. Germline V gene data show CDR1 as MNHEY and CDR2 as SMNVEV (reference sequence). The length of the CDR3 is 14 residues. The CDR3 is CASSPYRVTGELFF. CDR3 nucleotide sequence: TGTGCCAGCAGTCCCTACAGGGTCACCGGGGAGCTGTTTTTT.